Each of the 25 T cell receptor beta chains below was sequenced from the same sample in a study of human T cells and chemical hapten exposure. Time point meaning: patch test 3, about 24 weeks after DPC sensitization. Treatment specified: therapeutic diphenylcyclopropenone sensitization with weekly scalp DPC. TCRdb analysed the RACE reads with MiXCR anew, one entry per CDR3 protein. The profile shows about 160,000 distinct CDR3 sequences, 28% of them singletons. Source: whole blood, taken in connection with sensitization to the hapten diphenylcyclopropenone (DPC). These receptors all stem from a woman between 18 and 29 years old with alopecia areata. Some clones in this sample may be carry-over from other donors' samples.

The V and J genes are TRBV20-1 and TRBJ1-1, with D tentatively TRBD1 (5 bases). Germline V lookup: CDR1 DFQATT, CDR2 SNEGSKA (reference sequence). There are 11 residues in the CDR3. CDR3 in amino acids: CTTPGGTEAFF. Written as DNA, the CDR3 is TGCACCACACCCGGGGGGACTGAAGCTTTCTTT.

V is TRBV20-1 and J is TRBJ2-2; D unresolved. Germline V lookup: CDR1 DFQATT, CDR2 SNEGSKA (reference sequence). The CDR3 is made up of 14 amino acids. The V end lost 1 base, the J end lost 2 bases, and 8 bases lay between the germline ends. The CDR3 nucleotides are TGCAGTGCTAGAGTAGTGCCTAACACCGGGGAGCTGTTTTTT. Amino acids: CSARVVPNTGELFF.

This clonotype was counted between two and nine times. The rearrangement uses TRBV4-1 and TRBJ2-3; no firm D call. V was shortened by 0 bases and J by 5 bases, with 9 bases between the two germline ends. The germline CDR1 and CDR2 sequences are MGHRA and YSYEKL. CDR3 length: 14 residues. The CDR3 reads CASSQDLTIDTQYF. The CDR3, as DNA: TGCGCCAGCAGCCAAGATCTGACAATAGATACGCAGTATTTT.

The CDR3 DNA follows: TGTGCCAGCAGCAACCCCGGAAATACGCAGTATTTT. Its protein is CASSNPGNTQYF. The chain joins TRBV7-3 to TRBJ2-3; D is unresolved. V lost 5 bases and J 7 bases, leaving 10 bases between the germline ends. The CDR3 is 12 residues long. The V gene's germline CDR1 is SGHTA and CDR2 FQGTGA.

The V and J genes are TRBV6-2 or TRBV6-3 and TRBJ2-7; 9 bases agree with TRBD1. Germline loops: CDR1 MNHEY, CDR2 SVGEGT. The CDR3 is 15 residues long. The junction had 13 bases not matched to a gene; V was cut back by 5 bases and J by 8 bases. The CDR3 region is CASSPPRDRVEKQYF. CDR3 nucleotide sequence: TGTGCCAGCAGTCCCCCCAGGGACAGGGTGGAGAAGCAGTACTTC.

The rearrangement uses TRBV9 and TRBJ2-1, with 13 bases matching TRBD2. The V and J ends lost 4 bases and 1 base, in that order; junction bases with no gene match: 14. The CDR3 loop spans 20 amino acids. CDR1 and CDR2 from the germline V gene are SGDLS and YYNGEE. The CDR3 loop reads CASSSQPLAGGPASYNEQFF. CDR3 sequence (DNA): TGTGCCAGCAGCTCTCAACCACTAGCGGGAGGGCCGGCGTCCTACAATGAGCAGTTCTTC. The whole variable domain, filled in from reference TRBV9 and TRBJ2-1, reads DSGVTQTPKHLITATGQRVTLRCSPRSGDLSVYWYQQSLDQGLQFLIQYYNGEERAKGNILERFSAQQFPDLHSELNLSSLELGDSALYFCASSSQPLAGGPASYNEQFFGPGTRLTVL.

This clonotype appeared a few times. This sequence joins TRBV20-1 and TRBJ1-1, with D tentatively TRBD1 (5 bases). Germline V gives CDR1 DFQATT, CDR2 SNEGSKA (reference sequence). V was clipped by 4 bases and J by 4 bases, with 22 bases between them. The CDR3 covers 16 residues. The CDR3 sequence: CSATLDSRVVSTEAFF. The CDR3 coding sequence is TGCAGTGCTACTTTAGACAGTCGAGTAGTGAGCACTGAAGCTTTCTTT.

This clonotype was seen only a few times. The chain carries TRBV7-3 and TRBJ1-6; 9 positions agree with TRBD1. This CDR3 contains 14 residues. Germline trimming cut 5 bases from V and 8 bases from J; bases unmatched to any gene: 4. The germline CDR1 and CDR2 sequences are SGHTA and FQGTGA. As DNA, the CDR3 is TGTGCCAGCAGCCCGACAGGGGGGGATTCACCCCTCCACTTT. This gives the protein CASSPTGGDSPLHF.

The genes are TRBV9 and TRBJ2-1, with 10 positions matching TRBD2. Germline CDR1 and CDR2: SGDLS and YYNGEE. Germline trimming cut 4 bases from V and 0 bases from J; bases unmatched to any gene: 13. The CDR3 sequence is 19 residues long. Here the CDR3 reads CASSFPKREGPSSYNEQFF. DNA of the CDR3: TGTGCCAGCAGCTTCCCTAAGCGGGAGGGCCCTAGCTCCTACAATGAGCAGTTCTTC.

This clonotype was counted only a few times. The chain joins TRBV5-1 to TRBJ1-1; 8 bases are shared with TRBD1. J lost 1 base, V lost 4 bases, and 3 bases had no gene match. The CDR3 spans 14 residues. The germline V gene encodes CDR1 SGHRS and CDR2 YFSETQ. In nucleotides, the CDR3 is TGCGCCAGCAGCGCGACAGGGGCGAACACTGAAGCTTTCTTT. Translated, it gives CASSATGANTEAFF.

CDR3 nucleotide sequence: TGTGCCAGCAGCTACCCTGGGACAGGCGAAGAGACCCAGTACTTC. Translating gives CASSYPGTGEETQYF. The chain couples TRBV5-6 to TRBJ2-5; 8 nucleotides match TRBD1. J was trimmed by 3 bases and V by 3 bases; bases with no gene match: 7. CDR1 is SGHDT, CDR2 YYEEEE, per germline. The CDR3 contains 15 residues.

This clonotype has more than one count but fewer than ten. The chain uses TRBV6-5 and TRBJ1-6; D not certain. The V end was cut by 0 bases, the J end by 7 bases, with 10 bases between. Germline V gene lookup returns CDR1 MNHEY and CDR2 SVGAGI. The CDR3 totals 15 residues. In DNA form, the CDR3 reads TGTGCCAGCAGTTACTCCGCAGGATCCAATTCACCCCTCCACTTT. It is translated as CASSYSAGSNSPLHF.

There are a few counts of this clonotype. The chain links TRBV30 to TRBJ2-7, with 13 bases that match TRBD2. V lost 3 bases, J lost 6 bases, and 11 bases stayed unmatched. The CDR3 totals 16 residues. Germline-derived CDR1 and CDR2 are GTSNPN and SVGIG (reference sequence). The CDR3 bases are TGTGCCTGGAGGCCCTCCCGGACTAGCGGGAGAAGCGAGCAGTACTTC. Translation gives CAWRPSRTSGRSEQYF. Based on the CDR3 plus reference TRBV30 and TRBJ2-7, the full variable domain is SQTIHQWPATLVQPVGSPLSLECTVEGTSNPNLYWYRQAAGRGLQLLFYSVGIGQISSEVPQNLSASRPQDRQFILSSKKLLLSDSGFYLCAWRPSRTSGRSEQYFGPGTRLTVT.

The V call is TRBV14, the J call TRBJ2-2, with a possible D match to TRBD1 (5 bases). This CDR3 region has 14 residues. The V gene's germline CDR1 is SGHDN and CDR2 FVKESK. V was cut by 2 bases and J by 4 bases, with 8 bases left in between. CDR3 sequence (DNA): TGTGCCAGCAGCCAATTGGACACCACCGGGGAGCTGTTTTTT. Protein product: CASSQLDTTGELFF.

This clonotype was detected only a few times. The chain is built from TRBV20-1 and TRBJ1-1, with no clear D. Germline CDR1 is DFQATT and CDR2 is SNEGSKA (reference sequence). This CDR3 has 12 residues. Trimming left V 5 bases short and J 0 bases short, with 7 bases between. The CDR3 nucleotides read TGCAGTGCTCTGTCATTGAACACTGAAGCTTTCTTT. The encoded protein is CSALSLNTEAFF.

This clonotype was seen a handful of times. The chain combines TRBV5-1 with TRBJ1-4, with 10 bases fitting TRBD1. Trimming at V came to 5 bases and at J to 8 bases, leaving 9 bases not matched to a gene. The CDR3 runs to 15 residues. In germline, CDR1 is SGHRS, CDR2 YFSETQ. DNA of the CDR3: TGCGCCAGCAGTGGGACAGGGGCCCTTGGAGAAAAACTGTTTTTT. This translates into CASSGTGALGEKLFF.

This clonotype has only a few counts. The chain recombines TRBV5-1 with TRBJ2-2; no clear D gene. The germline V and J ends were trimmed by 2 bases and 4 bases, with 9 bases remaining between them. The CDR3 sequence is 14 residues long. CDR1 and CDR2 from the germline V gene are SGHRS and YFSETQ. CDR3 region: CASSFSGSTGELFF. The CDR3 DNA reads TGCGCCAGCAGCTTTTCGGGCAGCACCGGGGAGCTGTTTTTT.

The V and J genes are TRBV4-3 and TRBJ1-1, with D uncertain. Looked up from germline, CDR1 is LGHNA and CDR2 is YSLEER. V lost 0 bases and J lost 0, with 5 bases in between. There are 14 residues in the CDR3. The chain's CDR3 is CASSQDDMNTEAFF. CDR3 DNA sequence: TGCGCCAGCAGCCAAGATGATATGAACACTGAAGCTTTCTTT.

The V and J genes are TRBV5-1 and TRBJ2-3; D may be TRBD2 (6 bases). This CDR3 spans 14 amino acids. Germline CDR1 is SGHRS and CDR2 is YFSETQ. Trimming took off 1 base at V and 2 bases at J, with 8 bases between the two ends. In nucleotides, the CDR3 is TGCGCCAGCAGCTTGCGGGGGACCACAGATACGCAGTATTTT. This sequence encodes CASSLRGTTDTQYF.

The chain employs TRBV5-1 and TRBJ2-5, with 9 bases matching TRBD2. The CDR3 contains 13 residues. In germline, CDR1 is SGHRS, CDR2 YFSETQ. Trimming removed 3 bases from V and 4 bases from J; junction bases left unmatched: 1. The DNA of the CDR3 is TGCGCCAGCAGCTGGCGGGGGGGAGAGACCCAGTACTTC. This gives the protein CASSWRGGETQYF.

The chain employs TRBV20-1 and TRBJ1-3; D perhaps matches TRBD1 (5 bases). Germline V gene sequence: CDR1 DFQATT, CDR2 SNEGSKA (reference sequence). The ends were cut back, 0 bases at V and 0 bases at J, with 15 bases in the middle. This CDR3 is built from 17 residues. Here the CDR3 DNA reads TGCAGTGCTAGAGACCGAAGGGGCATTCCCTCTGGAAACACCATATATTTT. Protein: CSARDRRGIPSGNTIYF.

This rearrangement joins TRBV29-1 to TRBJ2-7; a weak D match, TRBD1 (5 bases). The CDR3 is 12 residues long. CDR1 SQVTM and CDR2 ANQGSEA come from the germline V gene. Trimming pared 3 bases from V and 3 bases from J, leaving 9 bases between. CDR3 sequence reads: CSVEGRDYEQYF. The DNA of the CDR3 is TGCAGCGTTGAGGGCAGGGACTACGAGCAGTACTTC.

This clonotype was found a few times. The CDR3 loop reads CSVPTGTAEKLFF. For the CDR3, the DNA is TGCAGTGTCCCGACAGGGACAGCTGAAAAACTGTTTTTT. The genes are TRBV20-1 and TRBJ1-4; 7 nucleotides line up with TRBD1. CDR3 length equals 13 residues. V shed 7 bases, J shed 7 bases, and the junction held 9 bases outside the gene matches. CDR1 is DFQATT, CDR2 SNEGSKA, per germline (reference sequence).

The gene calls are TRBV7-8 and TRBJ1-3; D remains unclear. The V end lost 3 bases, the J end lost 1 base, and 7 bases lay between the germline ends. CDR3 length equals 14 residues. Germline CDR1 reads SGHVS; CDR2 reads FQNEAQ. The CDR3 region is CASSFWGSGNTIYF. For the CDR3, the DNA is TGTGCCAGCAGCTTTTGGGGATCTGGAAACACCATATATTTT.

The chain uses TRBV7-2 and TRBJ2-1, with 7 bases that match TRBD2. The V gene's germline CDR1 is SGHTA and CDR2 FQGNSA. The trim removed 4 bases at V and 7 bases at J, leaving 4 bases unmatched. This CDR3 comprises 13 residues. The chain's CDR3 is CASSSRTSNEQFF. CDR3 in DNA: TGTGCCAGCAGCTCAAGGACTAGTAATGAGCAGTTCTTC.